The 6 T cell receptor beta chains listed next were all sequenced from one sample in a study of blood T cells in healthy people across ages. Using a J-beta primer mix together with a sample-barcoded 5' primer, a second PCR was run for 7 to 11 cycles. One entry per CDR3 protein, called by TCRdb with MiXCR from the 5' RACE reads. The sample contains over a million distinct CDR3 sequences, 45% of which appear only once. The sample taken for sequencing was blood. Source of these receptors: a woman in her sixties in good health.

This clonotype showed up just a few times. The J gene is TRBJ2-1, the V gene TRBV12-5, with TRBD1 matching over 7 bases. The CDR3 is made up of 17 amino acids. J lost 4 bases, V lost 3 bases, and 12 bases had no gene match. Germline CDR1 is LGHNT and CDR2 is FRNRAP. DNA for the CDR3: TGTGCTAGTGGTTTCCCCGGCGCATTGACAGGGTACAATGAGCAGTTCTTC. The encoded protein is CASGFPGALTGYNEQFF. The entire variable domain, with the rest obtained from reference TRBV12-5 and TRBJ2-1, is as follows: DARVTQTPRHKVTEMGQEVTMRCQPILGHNTVFWYRQTMMQGLELLAYFRNRAPLDDSGMPKDRFSAEMPDATLATLKIQPSEPRDSAVYFCASGFPGALTGYNEQFFGPGTRLTVL.

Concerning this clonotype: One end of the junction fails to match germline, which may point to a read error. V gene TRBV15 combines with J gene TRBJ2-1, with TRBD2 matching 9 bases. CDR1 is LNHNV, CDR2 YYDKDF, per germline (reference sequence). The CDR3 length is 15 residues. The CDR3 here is CATCRAREGPNEQFF. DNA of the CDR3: TGTGCCACCTGCAGAGCGCGGGAGGGCCCCAATGAGCAGTTCTTC.

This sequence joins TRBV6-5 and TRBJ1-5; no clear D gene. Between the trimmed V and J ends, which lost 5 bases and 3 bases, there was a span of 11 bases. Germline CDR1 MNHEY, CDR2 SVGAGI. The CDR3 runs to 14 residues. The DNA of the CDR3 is TGTGCCAGCAGTACGACAAGGCTCAATCAGCCCCAGCATTTT. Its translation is CASSTTRLNQPQHF.

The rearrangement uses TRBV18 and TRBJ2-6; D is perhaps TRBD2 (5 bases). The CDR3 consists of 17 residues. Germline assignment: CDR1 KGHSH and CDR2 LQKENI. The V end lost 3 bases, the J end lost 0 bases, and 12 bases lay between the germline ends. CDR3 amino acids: CASSPSNRGSGANVLTF. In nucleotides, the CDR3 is TGTGCCAGCTCACCTAGTAACCGGGGCTCTGGGGCCAACGTCCTGACTTTC.

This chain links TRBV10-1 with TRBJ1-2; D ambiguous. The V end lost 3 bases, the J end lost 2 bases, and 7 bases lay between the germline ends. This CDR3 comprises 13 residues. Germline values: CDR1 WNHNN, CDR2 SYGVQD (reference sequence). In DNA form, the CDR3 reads TGCGCCAGCAGTGAAAGTCCGAACTATGGCTACACCTTC. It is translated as CASSESPNYGYTF.

CDR3 region: CASSRDLSPNSPLHF. For the CDR3, the DNA is TGTGCCAGCAGCCGAGACCTCTCTCCTAATTCACCCCTCCACTTT. This rearrangement joins TRBV28 to TRBJ1-6; unclear D gene. The CDR3 totals 15 residues. Germline values: CDR1 MDHEN, CDR2 SYDVKM. The V and J ends lost 6 bases and 6 bases respectively, with 15 bases between them. Full variable domain (rest looked up from reference TRBV28 and TRBJ1-6): DVKVTQSSRYLVKRTGEKVFLECVQDMDHENMFWYRQDPGLGLRLIYFSYDVKMKEKGDIPEGYSVSREKKERFSLILESASTNQTSMYLCASSRDLSPNSPLHFGNGTRLTVT.